Detailed here is one T cell receptor (beta chain). This sample is part of a study of blood T cell repertoires in COVID-19. Whole-study context: COVID-19 samples collected from the United States, Italy and Spain covered acute and convalescent phases.

The V and J ends lost 3 bases and 1 base, in that order; junction bases with no gene match: 3. The CDR3 loop spans 14 amino acids. The germline V gene has CDR1 SGHRS and CDR2 YFSETQ. Authors' methods: From reference gene primer amplification, estimates of nucleated cell counts were derived. Data came from immunoSEQ multiplex PCR; TCRdb stores just in-frame clones and leaves some out. V and J calls and clone size are as listed in that table; D and trimming were resolved from the DNA. Of roughly 81,000 clones detected, around nine tenths appear once; the ten largest clones hold around 7.9%. This sequence was found in a man younger than 45 with acute or convalescent COVID-19. This sequence joins TRBV5-1 and TRBJ2-5; TRBD1 agrees at 7 bases. Input material: peripheral blood. CDR3 loop: CASSYDRVQETQYF. The CDR3 DNA is TGCGCCAGCAGCTACGACAGGGTCCAAGAGACCCAGTACTTC.